These 21 T cell receptor beta chains were sequenced from one sample in a study of blood T cell repertoires in COVID-19. Only in-frame clones appear in the TCRdb table, and some are missing; sequencing was by immunoSEQ multiplex PCR. The table includes under 200,000 clones, approximately 86% detected once. Sequencing was done on a sample of peripheral blood. Receptors originate from a man in his 60s with acute or convalescent COVID-19.

The J gene is TRBJ2-7, the V gene TRBV11-2; perhaps TRBD2 as D (5 bases). Germline CDR1 SGHAT, CDR2 FQNNGV. Trimming left V 2 bases short and J 3 bases short, with 8 bases between. This CDR3 contains 13 residues. The CDR3 bases are TGTGCCAGCAGCTTATCAGGACTCTACGAGCAGTACTTC. Amino acid sequence: CASSLSGLYEQYF. Full variable domain (outside the CDR3, taken from reference TRBV11-2 and TRBJ2-7): EAGVAQSPRYKIIEKRQSVAFWCNPISGHATLYWYQQILGQGPKLLIQFQNNGVVDDSQLPKDRFSAERLKGVDSTLKIQPAKLEDSAVYLCASSLSGLYEQYFGPGTRLTVT.

The CDR3 protein is CASSQTGTGSVGYNSPLHF. Here the CDR3 DNA reads TGTGCCAGCAGTCAAACCGGGACAGGGTCCGTAGGCTATAATTCACCCCTCCACTTT. V gene TRBV28 combines with J gene TRBJ1-6; 9 bases fit TRBD1. The CDR3 totals 19 residues. After removal of 5 bases from V and 3 bases from J, the junction contained 14 bases not matched to a gene. Germline V CDR1 and CDR2: MDHEN, SYDVKM.

The rearrangement joins TRBV5-1 to TRBJ1-5; D not certain. The CDR3 has 14 amino acids. The V gene's germline CDR1 is SGHRS and CDR2 YFSETQ. Trimming took 3 bases from V and 4 from J, leaving 11 bases between them. CDR3 loop: CASSSPGGNQPQHF. In DNA, the CDR3 is TGCGCCAGCAGCTCCCCCGGAGGGAATCAGCCCCAGCATTTT. Looking up the rest from reference TRBV5-1 and TRBJ1-5 gives the full variable domain: KAGVTQTPRYLIKTRGQQVTLSCSPISGHRSVSWYQQTPGQGLQFLFEYFSETQRNKGNFPGRFSGRQFSNSRSEMNVSTLELGDSALYLCASSSPGGNQPQHFGDGTRLSIL.

V is TRBV28 and J is TRBJ1-6, with D perhaps matching TRBD1 (5 bases). The V end was cut by 1 base, the J end by 7 bases, with 11 bases between. The CDR3 extends over 15 amino acids. Germline V gene data show CDR1 as MDHEN and CDR2 as SYDVKM. The CDR3 reads CASSLSQVGNSPLHF. The CDR3 nucleotides read TGTGCCAGCAGTTTATCACAGGTGGGAAATTCACCCCTCCACTTT.

The chain carries TRBV5-1 and TRBJ1-3; D call uncertain. This CDR3 has 13 residues. The germline V and J ends were trimmed by 0 bases and 3 bases, with 4 bases remaining between them. Germline values: CDR1 SGHRS, CDR2 YFSETQ. CDR3 sequence reads: CASSLDIGNTIYF. The CDR3 DNA follows: TGCGCCAGCAGCTTGGACATTGGAAACACCATATATTTT.

This chain uses TRBV27 with TRBJ2-1; no clear D gene. The length of the CDR3 is 15 residues. Trimming cost V 5 bases and J 0 bases, with 11 bases left between them. Germline CDR1 reads MNHEY; CDR2 reads SMNVEV (reference sequence). As DNA, the CDR3 is TGTGCCAGCAGTCCGGCTACGGGCTCCTACAATGAGCAGTTCTTC. Translated, it gives CASSPATGSYNEQFF.

V is TRBV2 and J is TRBJ2-7; TRBD1 matches 7 bases. J gave up 2 bases and V 6 bases, and 7 bases lay outside the gene matches. Germline CDR1 SNHLY, CDR2 FYNNEI. The CDR3 runs 14 residues. The CDR3 bases are TGTGCCAGCAGGAGGGACAGAGAAACCTACGAGCAGTACTTC. Protein sequence: CASRRDRETYEQYF.

The gene calls are TRBV20-1 and TRBJ1-3, with 9 positions matching TRBD1. This CDR3 comprises 15 residues. Germline loops: CDR1 DFQATT, CDR2 SNEGSKA (reference sequence). V lost 3 bases and J lost 0; bases outside the gene matches: 3. The CDR3 loop reads CSASTGGFSGNTIYF. The CDR3 DNA reads as TGCAGTGCTAGTACAGGGGGCTTCTCTGGAAACACCATATATTTT.

This clone was counted a single time. Additional DNA sequences in this sample encode the identical CDR3. V is TRBV24-1 and J is TRBJ1-4, with 10 bases fitting TRBD1. CDR3 length: 15 residues. With V trimmed by 3 bases and J by 6 bases, 3 bases remained unmatched. Germline-derived CDR1 and CDR2 are KGHDR and SFDVKD. This CDR3 is CATSDAGTGDEKLFF. In DNA form, the CDR3 reads TGTGCCACCAGTGATGCCGGGACAGGGGATGAAAAACTGTTTTTT.

The chain recombines TRBV11-2 with TRBJ1-1; D gene ambiguous. The germline gives CDR1 SGHAT, CDR2 FQNNGV. This CDR3 has 14 residues. Trimming stripped 0 bases from V and 1 base from J, with 6 bases between. This chain's CDR3 is CASSLDLWNTEAFF. CDR3 DNA sequence: TGTGCCAGCAGCTTAGATTTATGGAACACTGAAGCTTTCTTT.

The chain carries TRBV27 and TRBJ2-1, with D possibly matching TRBD1 (5 bases). Germline values: CDR1 MNHEY, CDR2 SMNVEV (reference sequence). CDR3 length: 14 amino acids. Trimming shortened V by 1 base and J by 8 bases, and 12 bases separated the two germline ends. For the CDR3, the DNA is TGTGCCAGCAGTTTATTTAGGGGTATCGATGAGCAGTTCTTC. This sequence encodes CASSLFRGIDEQFF.

The chain couples TRBV30 to TRBJ1-1; possibly TRBD1 for D (6 bases). The CDR3 runs to 15 residues. CDR1 and CDR2 from the germline V gene are GTSNPN and SVGIG (reference sequence). The V and J ends lost 2 bases and 4 bases respectively, with 17 bases between them. CDR3 loop: CAWSQLNTQGTEAFF. CDR3 nucleotide sequence: TGTGCCTGGAGTCAACTAAATACACAGGGCACTGAAGCTTTCTTT.

V gene TRBV28 combines with J gene TRBJ1-3; possible D gene TRBD1, 6 bases. The CDR3 totals 15 residues. Per germline, CDR1 MDHEN and CDR2 SYDVKM. The ends were cut back, 11 bases at V and 1 base at J, with 18 bases in the middle. The chain's CDR3 is CAVAETGTSGNTIYF. CDR3 in DNA: TGTGCCGTAGCCGAAACCGGGACATCTGGAAACACCATATATTTT.

The rearrangement links TRBV5-5 to TRBJ2-1; 8 positions match TRBD2. Germline CDR1 SGHKS, CDR2 YYEKEE (reference sequence). The J segment lost 4 bases and the V segment lost 6 bases, leaving 6 bases of the junction unmatched. The CDR3 totals 14 residues. CDR3 nucleotides: TGTGCCAGCACAGGGCTAGCGGGTTACAATGAGCAGTTCTTC. It encodes CASTGLAGYNEQFF.

The chain couples TRBV30 to TRBJ1-4, with D tentatively TRBD1 (5 bases). This CDR3 spans 16 amino acids. V was pared by 3 bases and J by 4 bases, with 18 bases between. The germline V gene encodes CDR1 GTSNPN and CDR2 SVGIG (reference sequence). The CDR3 DNA sequence: TGTGCCTGGAGCCGAGGGAGGGGAAGGGGTAATGAAAAACTGTTTTTT. Protein product: CAWSRGRGRGNEKLFF.

This chain uses TRBV10-2 with TRBJ2-3; 8 bases line up with TRBD1. Germline lookup yields CDR1 WSHSY and CDR2 SAAADI. The V and J ends lost 6 bases and 2 bases, in that order; junction bases with no gene match: 7. The CDR3 loop spans 15 amino acids. CDR3: CASSSGQAITDTQYF. The CDR3 bases are TGCGCCAGCAGCTCGGGACAGGCTATCACAGATACGCAGTATTTT.

The rearrangement joins TRBV28 to TRBJ1-2, with 7 bases fitting TRBD1. V lost 8 bases and J lost 7; bases outside the gene matches: 13. The CDR3 extends over 14 amino acids. The germline CDR1 and CDR2 sequences are MDHEN and SYDVKM. In DNA form, the CDR3 reads TGTGCCAGCGGTACAGGGGAACGGATCGGTGGCTACACCTTC. Translated: CASGTGERIGGYTF.

The rearrangement uses TRBV29-1 and TRBJ1-1; D is perhaps TRBD1 (6 bases). CDR3 size: 15 residues. Germline V gene data show CDR1 as SQVTM and CDR2 as ANQGSEA. Trimming removed 0 bases at V and 3 bases at J, with 14 bases between. CDR3 sequence: CSVEDRRGYHTEAFF. The DNA of the CDR3 is TGCAGCGTTGAAGATCGAAGGGGGTATCACACTGAAGCTTTCTTT.

The V call is TRBV3-1 (or the pseudogene TRBV3-2), the J call TRBJ2-1, with 8 bases lining up with TRBD2. Germline CDR1 reads LGHDT; CDR2 reads YNNKEL (reference sequence). The CDR3 is 16 amino acids. The ends lost 0 bases at V and 10 bases at J; junction bases unmatched: 11. The CDR3 DNA reads TGTGCCAGCAGCCAAGATCTCCCGGGAGGGCCCCGGGAGCAGTTCTTC. Protein: CASSQDLPGGPREQFF.

In this sample, this clone turned up a few times. The V and J genes are TRBV7-8 and TRBJ2-7; 8 bases align to TRBD2. CDR3 length: 15 residues. Trimming cost V 5 bases and J 4 bases; bases outside gene matches: 10. Germline CDR1 is SGHVS and CDR2 is FQNEAQ. The CDR3 sequence is CASSPGRTSLYEQYF. CDR3 nucleotides: TGTGCCAGCAGCCCTGGCCGGACTAGCCTTTACGAGCAGTACTTC.

This chain connects TRBV2 to TRBJ2-6; D gene ambiguous. The V and J ends lost 3 bases and 1 base respectively, with 4 bases between them. CDR3 length equals 14 residues. Germline values: CDR1 SNHLY, CDR2 FYNNEI. CDR3 amino acids: CASSDRSGANVLTF. CDR3 nucleotides: TGTGCCAGCAGTGACCGTTCTGGGGCCAACGTCCTGACTTTC.